Below are 29 T cell receptor beta chains sequenced from a single sample in a study of blood T cell repertoires in COVID-19. Method: immunoSEQ multiplex PCR; TCRdb's copy keeps in-frame clones and lacks some. Of 95,000 to 150,000 clones listed, about 77% are singletons. The sequencing sample was made of peripheral blood. These receptors were collected from a human donor in a cohort sampled during active COVID-19.

The CDR3 spells CASSPIPGQTRGNTIYF. CDR3 DNA: TGTGCCAGCTCACCAATCCCGGGTCAGACGCGAGGAAACACCATATATTTT. The chain joins TRBV18 to TRBJ1-3; D gene unclear. This CDR3 comprises 17 residues. The ends were cut back, 2 bases at V and 4 bases at J, with 18 bases in the middle. Germline V gene sequence: CDR1 KGHSH, CDR2 LQKENI.

J is TRBJ2-7 and V is TRBV29-1, with D possibly TRBD1 on 6 matching bases. The CDR3 length is 13 residues. The V and J ends lost 4 bases and 7 bases respectively, with 17 bases between them. The germline CDR1 and CDR2 sequences are SQVTM and ANQGSEA. This CDR3 reads CSVAQGSYGEQYF. The CDR3 DNA is TGCAGCGTTGCTCAGGGGTCTTATGGGGAGCAGTACTTC.

The chain carries TRBV4-3 and TRBJ1-4; 8 bases align to TRBD1. Germline CDR1 LGHNA, CDR2 YSLEER. Trimming at V came to 3 bases and at J to 5 bases, leaving 5 bases not matched to a gene. The CDR3 length is 15 residues. The CDR3 region has the DNA TGCGCCAGCAGCCACGGGGACAGGTCAAATGAAAAACTGTTTTTT. Protein product: CASSHGDRSNEKLFF.

The CDR3 protein is CASSLPGPGYNEQFF. The CDR3 DNA sequence: TGTGCCAGCAGCTTACCAGGTCCAGGGTACAATGAGCAGTTCTTC. V gene TRBV7-2 combines with J gene TRBJ2-1, with D perhaps matching TRBD1 (5 bases). V lost 2 bases, J lost 4 bases, and 12 bases lay in between. CDR3 length: 15 residues. CDR1 and CDR2 from the germline V gene are SGHTA and FQGNSA.

This clone has just a few counts. The rearrangement uses TRBV4-1 and TRBJ2-4; 7 bases align to TRBD1. CDR3 size: 15 residues. V dropped 3 bases and J dropped 3; count of bases not matched to a gene: 5. Germline loops: CDR1 MGHRA, CDR2 YSYEKL. The CDR3 region is CASSHGDRLKNIQYF. In nucleotides, the CDR3 is TGCGCCAGCAGCCACGGGGACAGACTCAAAAACATTCAGTACTTC.

This sequence joins TRBV5-1 and TRBJ1-1, with D maybe TRBD1 (6 bases). V was shortened by 4 bases and J by 6 bases, with 19 bases between the two germline ends. Germline lookup yields CDR1 SGHRS and CDR2 YFSETQ. This CDR3 spans 15 amino acids. CDR3 in amino acids: CASSPTDRYDPEAFF. The CDR3 DNA follows: TGCGCCAGCAGCCCTACAGACAGGTATGATCCTGAAGCTTTCTTT.

The chain couples TRBV7-8 to TRBJ2-7, with 9 bases identical to TRBD1. CDR3 length: 18 amino acids. Germline CDR1 reads SGHVS; CDR2 reads FQNEAQ. V was pared by 0 bases and J by 5 bases, with 14 bases of the junction left unmatched. The CDR3 DNA sequence: TGTGCCAGCAGCTTAGCGCCGGGACAGGGTAAAAAAAGGGACGAGCAGTACTTC. Translated, it gives CASSLAPGQGKKRDEQYF.

The CDR3 sequence: CASSLNREGYNEQFF. The CDR3 DNA reads TGTGCCAGCAGCTTAAACCGGGAGGGATACAATGAGCAGTTCTTC. This sequence joins TRBV7-3 and TRBJ2-1; 8 nucleotides line up with TRBD2. This CDR3 spans 15 amino acids. J was trimmed by 4 bases and V by 1 base; bases with no gene match: 3. Germline CDR1 reads SGHTA; CDR2 reads FQGTGA.

The chain couples TRBV27 to TRBJ2-2; D might be TRBD2 (5 bases). This CDR3 has 15 residues. With 4 bases removed from V and 5 bases from J, the gap between germline ends came to 14 bases. The V gene's germline CDR1 is MNHEY and CDR2 SMNVEV (reference sequence). The CDR3 region has the DNA TGTGCCAGCAGTTCCGGGGTCGGATGGACCGGGGAGCTGTTTTTT. Translation: CASSSGVGWTGELFF.

CDR3 in DNA: TGTGCCAGCAGTTTCAATAGCCTCACCGGGGAGCTGTTTTTT. This translates into CASSFNSLTGELFF. This chain uses TRBV11-1 with TRBJ2-2; D is ambiguous. Germline V CDR1 and CDR2: SGHAT, FQDESV (reference sequence). V was cut by 6 bases and J by 4 bases, with 12 bases left in between. The CDR3 consists of 14 residues.

CDR3 in amino acids: CASRPRQENQPQHF. The CDR3 region has the DNA TGTGCCAGCAGACCCAGACAGGAGAATCAGCCCCAGCATTTT. The chain joins TRBV28 to TRBJ1-5; possibly TRBD1 for D (6 bases). V lost 6 bases, J lost 4 bases, and 13 bases lay in between. CDR3 length: 14 amino acids. Per the germline V gene, CDR1 is MDHEN and CDR2 is SYDVKM.

V is TRBV28 and J is TRBJ1-2; unclear D gene. The CDR3 consists of 13 residues. The V gene lost 2 bases and the J gene lost 8 bases, with 12 bases spanning the gap. CDR1 and CDR2 (germline): MDHEN, SYDVKM. The CDR3 DNA reads as TGTGCCAGCAGTTTAGGTGGCCTGTCAGGCTACACCTTC. It specifies CASSLGGLSGYTF.

The CDR3 reads CASSQDRYGYTF. The DNA for the CDR3 is TGCGCCAGCAGCCAAGATCGGTATGGCTACACCTTC. V and J are TRBV4-1 and TRBJ1-2; D remains unclear. With 0 bases removed from V and 5 bases from J, the gap between germline ends came to 4 bases. The V gene's germline CDR1 is MGHRA and CDR2 YSYEKL. This CDR3 is 12 amino acids long.

The rearrangement joins TRBV2 to TRBJ2-5, with D maybe TRBD2 (5 bases). This CDR3 is 12 amino acids long. V was trimmed by 6 bases and J by 4 bases, leaving 9 bases between them. Germline CDR1 is SNHLY and CDR2 is FYNNEI. The CDR3 coding sequence is TGTGCCAGCAGGAGGGTCCGAGAGACCCAGTACTTC. As protein: CASRRVRETQYF.

The J gene is TRBJ2-1, the V gene TRBV5-4, with D perhaps matching TRBD2 (6 bases). From germline, CDR1 is SGHNT and CDR2 YYREEE (reference sequence). Trimming took off 5 bases at V and 4 bases at J, with 16 bases between the two ends. CDR3 length equals 15 residues. For the CDR3, the DNA is TGTGCCAGCAGTAGTGGACTGGAGGGGTACAATGAGCAGTTCTTC. Translation gives CASSSGLEGYNEQFF.

This sequence joins TRBV30 and TRBJ2-4; TRBD1 might be the D (5 bases). Germline V gene data show CDR1 as GTSNPN and CDR2 as SVGIG (reference sequence). This CDR3 contains 13 residues. The V and J ends lost 5 bases and 5 bases respectively, with 13 bases between them. This CDR3 reads CAWQRQSENIQYF. For the CDR3, the DNA is TGTGCCTGGCAGCGACAGTCGGAAAACATTCAGTACTTC.

The genes are TRBV12-3 or TRBV12-4 and TRBJ1-2; 7 nucleotides match TRBD1. Trimming cost V 5 bases and J 9 bases; bases outside gene matches: 9. This CDR3 has 13 residues. The CDR3 sequence is CASSTTGLDSYTF. Here the CDR3 DNA reads TGTGCCAGCAGTACGACAGGGTTGGATAGCTACACCTTC.

This clone was seen once. This chain links TRBV7-2 with TRBJ1-5; D is uncertain. Germline V gene data show CDR1 as SGHTA and CDR2 as FQGNSA. The V gene lost 1 base and the J gene lost 5 bases, with 12 bases spanning the gap. The CDR3 has 15 residues. The CDR3 sequence: CASSLVPRSDQPQHF. Here the CDR3 DNA reads TGTGCCAGCAGCTTAGTCCCGAGGTCAGATCAGCCCCAGCATTTT. Full variable domain (outside the CDR3, taken from reference TRBV7-2 and TRBJ1-5): GAGVSQSPSNKVTEKGKDVELRCDPISGHTALYWYRQSLGQGLEFLIYFQGNSAPDKSGLPSDRFSAERTGGSVSTLTIQRTQQEDSAVYLCASSLVPRSDQPQHFGDGTRLSIL.

The gene calls are TRBV3-1 (or the pseudogene TRBV3-2) and TRBJ2-3; 9 nucleotides align to TRBD2. The germline gives CDR1 LGHDT, CDR2 YNNKEL (reference sequence). The CDR3 spans 17 residues. The V gene end was trimmed by 3 bases and the J gene end by 4 bases; junction bases not matched to a gene: 11. The CDR3 sequence is CASSQDARRGGADTQYF. The CDR3 nucleotides read TGTGCCAGCAGCCAGGATGCTCGGCGGGGGGGGGCAGATACGCAGTATTTT.

This clone was detected once. The V gene is TRBV7-2, the J gene TRBJ2-1, with TRBD2 matching 7 bases. The CDR3 has 16 amino acids. V was clipped by 7 bases and J by 4 bases; unmatched bases: 13. Germline V lookup: CDR1 SGHTA, CDR2 FQGNSA. CDR3 sequence reads: CASTARKASGYNEQFF. The CDR3 nucleotides are TGTGCCAGCACCGCTAGGAAGGCTAGCGGATACAATGAGCAGTTCTTC. The whole variable domain, filled in from reference TRBV7-2 and TRBJ2-1, reads GAGVSQSPSNKVTEKGKDVELRCDPISGHTALYWYRQSLGQGLEFLIYFQGNSAPDKSGLPSDRFSAERTGGSVSTLTIQRTQQEDSAVYLCASTARKASGYNEQFFGPGTRLTVL.

Written as DNA, the CDR3 is TGTGCCAGCAGTGACAGGGTCGCCAATGAGCAGTTCTTC. It specifies CASSDRVANEQFF. The genes are TRBV12-3 or TRBV12-4 and TRBJ2-1, with 7 bases lining up with TRBD1. J lost 6 bases, V lost 5 bases, and 4 bases had no gene match. The CDR3 runs to 13 residues.

This clone was counted once. The rearrangement uses TRBV4-1 and TRBJ2-5; D possibly corresponds to TRBD2 (6 bases). V was trimmed by 0 bases and J by 5 bases, leaving 10 bases between them. Per germline, CDR1 MGHRA and CDR2 YSYEKL. The length of the CDR3 is 14 residues. CDR3 region: CASSQDTSRETQYF. The DNA of the CDR3 is TGCGCCAGCAGCCAAGATACTAGCCGGGAGACCCAGTACTTC.

V gene TRBV18 combines with J gene TRBJ2-7; 8 bases are a match to TRBD1. The junction had 8 bases not matched to a gene; V was cut back by 8 bases and J by 2 bases. CDR3 length: 14 amino acids. Germline V lookup: CDR1 KGHSH, CDR2 LQKENI. DNA for the CDR3: TGTGCCAGCGGGGCGGGGACAGGCGCCTACGAGCAGTACTTC. Translating gives CASGAGTGAYEQYF.

J is TRBJ2-3 and V is TRBV3-1 (or the pseudogene TRBV3-2); a possible D gene is TRBD1 (7 bases). Looked up from germline, CDR1 is LGHDT and CDR2 is YNNKEL (reference sequence). The CDR3 runs 14 residues. Trimming stripped 4 bases from V and 0 bases from J, with 8 bases between. The CDR3 DNA reads TGTGCCAGCAGCCCAGGGGGGAGCACAGATACGCAGTATTTT. As protein: CASSPGGSTDTQYF.

The chain uses TRBV23-1 and TRBJ1-6; D is ambiguous. TRBV23-1 is known as an ORF, though its function is uncertain. The CDR3 totals 15 residues. With 7 bases removed from V and 5 bases from J, the gap between germline ends came to 15 bases. CDR3 region: CASTTFTGDNSPLHF. CDR3 nucleotides: TGCGCCAGCACCACCTTCACGGGAGATAATTCACCCCTCCACTTT.

The V and J genes are TRBV28 and TRBJ1-2; 10 bases are a match to TRBD1. The CDR3 consists of 13 residues. The trim removed 6 bases at V and 8 bases at J, leaving 6 bases unmatched. Germline V gene lookup returns CDR1 MDHEN and CDR2 SYDVKM. The CDR3 bases are TGTGCCAGCAGCCAAGGACAGGGGGAAGGCTACACCTTC. Residues: CASSQGQGEGYTF.

The chain combines TRBV4-3 with TRBJ2-2; D is uncertain. V dropped 1 base and J dropped 2 bases, with 5 bases sitting between them. Germline V lookup: CDR1 LGHNA, CDR2 YSLEER. The CDR3 is made up of 14 amino acids. This chain's CDR3 is CASSQGRNTGELFF. The CDR3 DNA reads TGCGCCAGCAGCCAAGGTAGAAACACCGGGGAGCTGTTTTTT.

The chain has TRBV30 and TRBJ2-3; 11 nucleotides agree with TRBD2. V shed 7 bases, J shed 3 bases, and the junction held 9 bases outside the gene matches. The CDR3 length is 15 residues. Per germline, CDR1 GTSNPN and CDR2 SVGIG (reference sequence). CDR3 loop: CALAGTSGTTDTQYF. The CDR3 DNA is TGTGCCTTGGCAGGGACTAGCGGAACGACAGATACGCAGTATTTT.

The chain couples TRBV19 to TRBJ2-3, with D perhaps matching TRBD2 (6 bases). The germline V gene has CDR1 LNHDA and CDR2 SQIVND (reference sequence). Trimming cost V 2 bases and J 5 bases, with 8 bases left between them. This CDR3 is built from 13 residues. The CDR3 loop reads CASSITGEDTQYF. CDR3 nucleotides: TGTGCCAGTAGTATAACGGGAGAAGATACGCAGTATTTT.